Given below is one T cell receptor (beta chain) in context. Profiling relied on immunoSEQ multiplex PCR, and the TCRdb table lists in-frame clones only, not all of them. The data contain about 68,000 clones, 75% to 85% of them singletons. The data were obtained in a study of OX40 agonist ivuxolimab in advanced cancers. In the study overall: From about 20 to 79 years was the age range, with a mean of approximately 58 years, and around 83% were male.

This CDR3 has 14 amino acids. Germline V gene data show CDR1 as LGHNA and CDR2 as YSLEER. V was cut by 3 bases and J by 3 bases, with 12 bases left in between. The sequence came from an adult with an advanced solid tumor such as melanoma, head and neck, liver or kidney cancer. Sequencing was performed on CD4+ or CD8+ T cells sorted from blood, taken in a trial of the OX40 agonist ivuxolimab. This chain joins TRBV4-3 and TRBJ2-7, with D tentatively TRBD1 (5 bases). DNA for the CDR3: TGCGCCAGCAGCCAGGTTCAGGGTCTCTACGAGCAGTACTTC. Translating it yields CASSQVQGLYEQYF.